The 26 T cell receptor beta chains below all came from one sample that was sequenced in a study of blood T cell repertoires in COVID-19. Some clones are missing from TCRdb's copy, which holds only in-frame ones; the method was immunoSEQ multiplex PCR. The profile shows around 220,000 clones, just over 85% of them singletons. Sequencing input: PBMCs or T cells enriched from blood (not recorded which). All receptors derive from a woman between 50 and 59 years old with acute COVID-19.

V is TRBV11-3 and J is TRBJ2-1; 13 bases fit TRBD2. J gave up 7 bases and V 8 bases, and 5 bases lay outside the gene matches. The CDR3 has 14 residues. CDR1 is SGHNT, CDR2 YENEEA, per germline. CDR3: CASRLAGGGNEQFF. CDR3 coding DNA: TGTGCCAGCCGACTAGCGGGGGGCGGGAATGAGCAGTTCTTC.

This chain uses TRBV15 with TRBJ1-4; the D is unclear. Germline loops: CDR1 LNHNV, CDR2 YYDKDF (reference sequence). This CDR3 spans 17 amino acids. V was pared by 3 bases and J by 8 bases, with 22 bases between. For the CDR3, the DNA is TGTGCCACCAGCAGTGATACCGGAGAGGGTGGGTGGGAAAAACTGTTTTTT. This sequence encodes CATSSDTGEGGWEKLFF. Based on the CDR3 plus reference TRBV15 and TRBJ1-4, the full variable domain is DAMVIQNPRYQVTQFGKPVTLSCSQTLNHNVMYWYQQKSSQAPKLLFHYYDKDFNNEADTPDNFQSRRPNTSFCFLDIRSPGLGDTAMYLCATSSDTGEGGWEKLFFGSGTQLSVL.

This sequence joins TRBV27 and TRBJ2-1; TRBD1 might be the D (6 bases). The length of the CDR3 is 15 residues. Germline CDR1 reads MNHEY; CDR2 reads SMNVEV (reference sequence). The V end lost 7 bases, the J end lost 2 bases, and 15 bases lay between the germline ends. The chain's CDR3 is CASTRDILTYNEQFF. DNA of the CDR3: TGTGCCAGCACACGGGACATCCTCACCTACAATGAGCAGTTCTTC.

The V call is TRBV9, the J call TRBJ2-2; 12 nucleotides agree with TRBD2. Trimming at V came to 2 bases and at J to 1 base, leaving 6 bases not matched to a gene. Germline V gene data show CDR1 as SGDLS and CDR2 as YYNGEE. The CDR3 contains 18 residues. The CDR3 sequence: CASSVSTSGSVNTGELFF. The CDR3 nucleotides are TGTGCCAGCAGCGTCTCGACTAGCGGGAGCGTGAACACCGGGGAGCTGTTTTTT.

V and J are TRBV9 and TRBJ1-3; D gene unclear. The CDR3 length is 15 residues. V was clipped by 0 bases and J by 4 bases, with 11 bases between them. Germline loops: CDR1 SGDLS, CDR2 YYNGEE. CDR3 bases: TGTGCCAGCAGCGTAGACTACGCTATCGGAAACACCATATATTTT. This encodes CASSVDYAIGNTIYF. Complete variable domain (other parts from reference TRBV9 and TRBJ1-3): DSGVTQTPKHLITATGQRVTLRCSPRSGDLSVYWYQQSLDQGLQFLIQYYNGEERAKGNILERFSAQQFPDLHSELNLSSLELGDSALYFCASSVDYAIGNTIYFGEGSWLTVV.

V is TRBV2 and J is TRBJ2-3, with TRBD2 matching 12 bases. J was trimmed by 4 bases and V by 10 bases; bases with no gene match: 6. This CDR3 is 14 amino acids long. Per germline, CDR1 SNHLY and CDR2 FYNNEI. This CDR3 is CATRLAGASDTQYF. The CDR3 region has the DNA TGTGCCACCAGACTAGCGGGAGCGTCAGATACGCAGTATTTT.

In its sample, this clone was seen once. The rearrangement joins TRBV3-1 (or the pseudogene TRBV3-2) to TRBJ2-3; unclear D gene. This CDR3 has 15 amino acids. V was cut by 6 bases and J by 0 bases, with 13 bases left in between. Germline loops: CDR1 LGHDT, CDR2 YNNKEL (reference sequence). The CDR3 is CASSKTARSTDTQYF. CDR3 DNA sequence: TGTGCCAGCAGTAAAACCGCCAGAAGCACAGATACGCAGTATTTT.

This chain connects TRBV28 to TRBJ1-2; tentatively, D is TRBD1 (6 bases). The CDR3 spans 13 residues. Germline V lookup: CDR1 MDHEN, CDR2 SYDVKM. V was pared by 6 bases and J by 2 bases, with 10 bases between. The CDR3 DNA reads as TGTGCCAGCAGGTCTCAGGGGAACTATGGCTACACCTTC. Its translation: CASRSQGNYGYTF.

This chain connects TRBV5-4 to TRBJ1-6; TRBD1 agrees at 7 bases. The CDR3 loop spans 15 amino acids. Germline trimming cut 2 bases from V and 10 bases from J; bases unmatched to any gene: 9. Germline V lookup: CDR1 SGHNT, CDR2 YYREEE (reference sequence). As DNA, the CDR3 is TGTGCCAGCAGCTTACAGGGGCTAAGCGACTCACCCCTCCACTTT. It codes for CASSLQGLSDSPLHF.

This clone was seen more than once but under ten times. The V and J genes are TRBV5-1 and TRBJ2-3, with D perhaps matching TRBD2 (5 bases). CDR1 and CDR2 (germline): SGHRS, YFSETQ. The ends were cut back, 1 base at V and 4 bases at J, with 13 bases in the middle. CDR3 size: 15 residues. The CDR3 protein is CASSLFGKGADTQYF. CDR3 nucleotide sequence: TGCGCCAGCAGCTTGTTCGGGAAGGGAGCAGATACGCAGTATTTT.

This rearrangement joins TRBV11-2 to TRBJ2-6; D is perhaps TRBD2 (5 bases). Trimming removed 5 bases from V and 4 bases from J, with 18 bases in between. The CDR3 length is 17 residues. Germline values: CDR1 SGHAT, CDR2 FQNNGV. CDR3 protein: CASSNVGGPRGANVLTF. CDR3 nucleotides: TGTGCCAGCAGCAACGTAGGCGGGCCGCGGGGGGCCAACGTCCTGACTTTC.

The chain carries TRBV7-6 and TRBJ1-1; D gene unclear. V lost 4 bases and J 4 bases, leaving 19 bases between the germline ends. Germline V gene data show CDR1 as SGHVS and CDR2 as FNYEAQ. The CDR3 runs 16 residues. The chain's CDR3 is CASSSPGAGLSTEAFF. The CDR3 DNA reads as TGTGCCAGCAGCTCTCCCGGTGCAGGCCTCAGCACTGAAGCTTTCTTT.

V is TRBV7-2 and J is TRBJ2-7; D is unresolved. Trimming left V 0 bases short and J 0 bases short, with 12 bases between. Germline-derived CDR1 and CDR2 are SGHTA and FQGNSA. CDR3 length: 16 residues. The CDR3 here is CASSLALANPSYEQYF. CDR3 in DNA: TGTGCCAGCAGCTTAGCGCTGGCAAATCCCTCCTACGAGCAGTACTTC.

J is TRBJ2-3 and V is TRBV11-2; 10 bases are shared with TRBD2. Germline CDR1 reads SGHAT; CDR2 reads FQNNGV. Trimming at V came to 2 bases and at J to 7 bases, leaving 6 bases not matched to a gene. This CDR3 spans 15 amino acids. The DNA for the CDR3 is TGTGCCAGCAGCTTAATAACTAGCGGGATTAATACGCAGTATTTT. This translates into CASSLITSGINTQYF.

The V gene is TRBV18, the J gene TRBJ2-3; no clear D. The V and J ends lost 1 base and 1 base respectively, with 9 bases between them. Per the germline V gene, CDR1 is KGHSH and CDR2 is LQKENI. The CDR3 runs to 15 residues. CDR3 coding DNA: TGTGCCAGCTCACCACAAAGACAAGGCACAGATACGCAGTATTTT. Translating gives CASSPQRQGTDTQYF.

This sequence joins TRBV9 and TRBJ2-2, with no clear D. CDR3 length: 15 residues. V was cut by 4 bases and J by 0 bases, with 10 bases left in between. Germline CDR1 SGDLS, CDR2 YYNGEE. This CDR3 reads CASSRGVSNTGELFF. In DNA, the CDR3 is TGTGCCAGCAGCCGAGGAGTTTCGAACACCGGGGAGCTGTTTTTT.

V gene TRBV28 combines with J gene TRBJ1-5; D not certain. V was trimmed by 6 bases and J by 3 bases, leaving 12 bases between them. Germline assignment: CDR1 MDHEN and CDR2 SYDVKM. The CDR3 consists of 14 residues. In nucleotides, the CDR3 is TGTGCCAGCAGCTCAGTCGGGGACAATCAGCCCCAGCATTTT. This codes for CASSSVGDNQPQHF. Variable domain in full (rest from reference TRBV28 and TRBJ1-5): DVKVTQSSRYLVKRTGEKVFLECVQDMDHENMFWYRQDPGLGLRLIYFSYDVKMKEKGDIPEGYSVSREKKERFSLILESASTNQTSMYLCASSSVGDNQPQHFGDGTRLSIL.

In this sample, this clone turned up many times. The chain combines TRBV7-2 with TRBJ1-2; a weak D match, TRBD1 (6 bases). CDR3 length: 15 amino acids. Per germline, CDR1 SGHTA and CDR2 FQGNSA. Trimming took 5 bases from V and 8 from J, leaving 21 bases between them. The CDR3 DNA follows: TGTGCCAGCAGCCTCCGGACAGACTATAACTGGGGCTACACCTTC. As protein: CASSLRTDYNWGYTF.

CDR3 nucleotide sequence: TGTGCCAGCAGTGAAACTGGGACAGAGGTTAACTATGGCTACACCTTC. Translated: CASSETGTEVNYGYTF. J is TRBJ1-2 and V is TRBV25-1; TRBD1 matches 7 bases. Trimming removed 2 bases from V and 1 base from J; junction bases left unmatched: 7. Germline assignment: CDR1 MGHDK and CDR2 SYGVNS. The CDR3 totals 16 residues.

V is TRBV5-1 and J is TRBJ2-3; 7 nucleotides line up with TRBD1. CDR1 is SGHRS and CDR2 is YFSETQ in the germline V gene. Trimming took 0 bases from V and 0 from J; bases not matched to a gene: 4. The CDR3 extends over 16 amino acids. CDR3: CASSLEGGFSTDTQYF. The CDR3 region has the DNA TGCGCCAGCAGCTTGGAAGGGGGCTTTAGCACAGATACGCAGTATTTT.

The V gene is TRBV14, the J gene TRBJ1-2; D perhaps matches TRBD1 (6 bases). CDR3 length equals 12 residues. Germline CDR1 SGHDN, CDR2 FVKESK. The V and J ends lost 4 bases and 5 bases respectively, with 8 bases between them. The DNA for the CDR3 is TGTGCCAGCAGCCCACAGGGATATGGCTACACCTTC. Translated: CASSPQGYGYTF.

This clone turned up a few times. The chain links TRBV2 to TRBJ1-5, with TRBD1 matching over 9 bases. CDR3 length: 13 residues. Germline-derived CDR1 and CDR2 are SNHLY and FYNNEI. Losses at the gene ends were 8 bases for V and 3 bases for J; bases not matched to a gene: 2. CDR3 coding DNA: TGTGCCAGCGACAGGGGGGTCAATCAGCCCCAGCATTTT. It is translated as CASDRGVNQPQHF.

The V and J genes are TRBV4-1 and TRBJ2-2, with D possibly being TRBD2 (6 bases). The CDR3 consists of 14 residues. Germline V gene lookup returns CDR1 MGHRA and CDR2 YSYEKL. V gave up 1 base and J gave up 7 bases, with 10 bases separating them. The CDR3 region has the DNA TGCGCCAGCAGCCAAGCGGGGGAGGTCGGGGAGCTGTTTTTT. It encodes CASSQAGEVGELFF.

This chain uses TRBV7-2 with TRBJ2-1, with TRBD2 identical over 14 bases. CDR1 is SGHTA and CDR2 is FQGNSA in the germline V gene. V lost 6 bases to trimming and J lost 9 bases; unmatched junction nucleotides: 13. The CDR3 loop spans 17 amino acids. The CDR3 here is CASSPGLAGGLLVEQFF. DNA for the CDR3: TGTGCCAGCAGTCCTGGACTAGCGGGAGGTTTATTGGTTGAGCAGTTCTTC.

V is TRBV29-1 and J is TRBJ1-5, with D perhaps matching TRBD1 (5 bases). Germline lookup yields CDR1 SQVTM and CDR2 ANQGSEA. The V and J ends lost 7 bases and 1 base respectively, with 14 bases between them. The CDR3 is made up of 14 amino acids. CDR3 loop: CSAKTDASNQPQHF. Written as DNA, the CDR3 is TGCAGCGCCAAGACAGACGCCAGCAATCAGCCCCAGCATTTT.

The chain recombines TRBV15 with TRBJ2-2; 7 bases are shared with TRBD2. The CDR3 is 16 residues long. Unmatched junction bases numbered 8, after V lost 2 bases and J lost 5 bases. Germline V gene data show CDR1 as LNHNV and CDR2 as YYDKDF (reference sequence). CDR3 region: CATSRREPGLTGELFF. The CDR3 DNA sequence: TGTGCCACCAGCAGAAGGGAACCGGGACTAACCGGGGAGCTGTTTTTT.